The 9 T cell receptor beta chains presented below share a single source sample, sequenced in a study of T cells in Graves' hyperthyroidism and ophthalmopathy. From RNA transcripts, TCR beta CDR3 regions were amplified. The HTBI primer set was used in a first-round RT-PCR of the TCR CDR3. Via MiXCR, TCRdb re-called the multiplex PCR reads, giving one row per CDR3 protein. The sample lists about 410,000 distinct CDR3 sequences; around 13% were seen once. The sample comprised blood. The receptor set was obtained from a woman in her twenties or thirties with Graves' ophthalmopathy.

This clonotype occurred many times. The J gene is TRBJ2-7, the V gene TRBV29-1; 7 nucleotides line up with TRBD2. Trimming cost V 4 bases and J 4 bases; bases outside gene matches: 7. In germline, CDR1 is SQVTM, CDR2 ANQGSEA. This CDR3 spans 13 amino acids. The CDR3 sequence is CSVAGGGVYEQYF. The CDR3 coding sequence is TGCAGCGTTGCTGGGGGGGGTGTGTACGAGCAGTACTTC.

The table lists this clonotype with many counts. The gene calls are TRBV28 and TRBJ2-1; D is undetermined. CDR3 length: 14 amino acids. Trimming cost V 7 bases and J 2 bases, with 12 bases left between them. In germline, CDR1 is MDHEN, CDR2 SYDVKM. CDR3 in DNA: TGTGCCAGCAATCTGGGATCTCCCTACAATGAGCAGTTCTTC. Residues: CASNLGSPYNEQFF.

This clonotype has a count of ten or more. This chain connects TRBV5-8 to TRBJ2-1; 9 nucleotides align to TRBD1. Germline CDR1 SGHTS, CDR2 YDEGEE. There are 11 residues in the CDR3. After removal of 7 bases from V and 8 bases from J, the junction contained 1 base not matched to a gene. CDR3 coding DNA: TGTGCCAGCTACAGGGGGCATGAGCAGTTCTTC. It specifies CASYRGHEQFF.

This clonotype was seen many times. This chain uses TRBV9 with TRBJ2-2; D is unresolved. CDR1 and CDR2 from the germline V gene are SGDLS and YYNGEE. The CDR3 runs 14 residues. Trimming pared 0 bases from V and 4 bases from J, leaving 7 bases between. CDR3 coding DNA: TGTGCCAGCAGCGTAGGGCAGGTCACCGGGGAGCTGTTTTTT. It codes for CASSVGQVTGELFF.

This clonotype was seen at least ten times. This sequence joins TRBV9 and TRBJ2-1; D is uncertain. V was cut by 3 bases and J by 3 bases, with 16 bases left in between. The CDR3 is made up of 16 amino acids. Germline V gives CDR1 SGDLS, CDR2 YYNGEE. The CDR3 DNA reads as TGTGCCAGCAGCGCTACCGGGCTAAGTGGCTACAATGAGCAGTTCTTC. It is translated as CASSATGLSGYNEQFF.

In this sample, this clonotype turned up many times. The rearrangement joins TRBV7-2 to TRBJ2-3; a weak D match, TRBD1 (5 bases). The CDR3 spans 15 residues. V was clipped by 4 bases and J by 4 bases, with 15 bases between them. The germline gives CDR1 SGHTA, CDR2 FQGNSA. The CDR3 region is CASSSPVGVADTQYF. The CDR3 DNA reads TGTGCCAGCAGCTCCCCTGTAGGGGTGGCAGATACGCAGTATTTT.

This clonotype was recorded many times. The chain recombines TRBV28 with TRBJ1-4; D possibly corresponds to TRBD1 (5 bases). The CDR3 spans 14 residues. V lost 6 bases to trimming and J lost 6 bases, with 14 bases between them. Germline CDR1 and CDR2: MDHEN and SYDVKM. This CDR3 is CASRGEGTYEKLFF. DNA of the CDR3: TGTGCCAGCAGGGGAGAGGGGACGTATGAAAAACTGTTTTTT.

This clonotype was recorded many times. The chain combines TRBV10-1 with TRBJ2-3; 8 bases fit TRBD1. The germline gives CDR1 WNHNN, CDR2 SYGVQD (reference sequence). The V and J ends lost 7 bases and 5 bases, in that order; junction bases with no gene match: 11. This CDR3 has 15 residues. The CDR3 sequence is CASKPNQGAGDTQYF. CDR3 bases: TGCGCCAGCAAGCCGAACCAGGGGGCCGGAGATACGCAGTATTTT.

At least ten counts were recorded for this clonotype. The genes are TRBV3-1 and TRBJ1-4; possible D gene TRBD1, 6 bases. V was cut by 0 bases and J by 8 bases, with 16 bases left in between. The CDR3 covers 16 residues. The germline V gene has CDR1 LGHDT and CDR2 YNNKEL (reference sequence). Here the CDR3 reads CASSQDLGSRGEKLFF. CDR3 coding DNA: TGTGCCAGCAGCCAAGATCTCGGGAGCAGGGGAGAAAAACTGTTTTTT.